What follows are 11 T cell receptor beta chains derived from one specimen sequenced in a study of T-cell reconstitution after alpha-beta-depleted transplantation in children (dated by TCRdb to the mid-2010s). The label giving this sample's treatment or condition can be read as: allogeneic hematopoietic cell transplantation with graft depleted of TCRalphabeta T cells and CD19 B cells. Receptor amplification or capture employed PCR. Instrument on record: Illumina HiSeq 2500. TCR libraries were prepared with molecular barcoding, using unique molecular identifiers to normalize TCRbeta repertoire quantification. TCRdb reprocessing: public reads trimmed at Q25 with fastp, clones called with MiXCR, in-frame beta chains kept. Rows with a matching CDR3 protein are joined into one entry that keeps the most common DNA and genes. A total of 250,000 to 400,000 distinct CDR3 sequences appear in this sample, around 20% of them only once. The ten most abundant clones make up approximately 11% of the sample.

The sequencing used PBMCs, mostly from graft donor cells, collected 180 days after TCRalphabeta/CD19-depleted stem cell transplant. These receptor sequences come from a male patient younger than 18 who had a stem cell transplant for acute lymphoblastic leukemia, so the T cells may come from the graft donor.

The rearrangement links TRBV19 to TRBJ1-5; D is unclear. CDR1 is LNHDA, CDR2 SQIVND, per germline (reference sequence). The CDR3 contains 16 residues. Deletions cut 5 bases from V and 7 bases from J, with 21 bases between. This chain's CDR3 is CASSLRRAWEGQPQHF. The CDR3 DNA sequence: TGTGCCAGTAGTTTGAGAAGGGCCTGGGAAGGCCAGCCCCAGCATTTT.

This clonotype was observed a few times. This rearrangement joins TRBV20-1 to TRBJ2-3; 11 nucleotides match TRBD2. V dropped 5 bases and J dropped 7; count of bases not matched to a gene: 11. CDR3 length: 15 residues. Germline V gene data show CDR1 as DFQATT and CDR2 as SNEGSKA (reference sequence). CDR3 in amino acids: CSAQSSGRATHTQYF. The CDR3 coding sequence is TGCAGTGCTCAAAGTAGCGGGAGGGCCACCCATACGCAGTATTTT.

This clonotype was recorded a few times. The chain carries TRBV5-1 and TRBJ2-1; TRBD2 agrees at 7 bases. This CDR3 comprises 15 residues. Germline V CDR1 and CDR2: SGHRS, YFSETQ. V shed 4 bases and J 6 bases; nucleotides not matched to a gene: 10. The CDR3 coding sequence is TGCGCCAGCAGCCAGAGCGGGGCATCAACCAATGAGCAGTTCTTC. It specifies CASSQSGASTNEQFF.

This clonotype occurred once. The chain couples TRBV20-1 to TRBJ2-7; D might be TRBD2 (5 bases). The V end lost 2 bases, the J end lost 3 bases, and 14 bases lay between the germline ends. Germline values: CDR1 DFQATT, CDR2 SNEGSKA (reference sequence). The CDR3 runs to 14 residues. The CDR3 DNA reads as TGCAGTGCTAGATCAGCACTAGTAGTCTACGAGCAGTACTTC. Translated: CSARSALVVYEQYF.

The CDR3 loop is CSARDSLAGGRGFF. Here the CDR3 DNA reads TGCAGTGCTAGAGATTCACTAGCGGGAGGGAGGGGGTTCTTC. The chain links TRBV20-1 to TRBJ2-1, with 13 bases fitting TRBD2. Unmatched junction bases numbered 8, after V lost 0 bases and J lost 15 bases. CDR1 is DFQATT, CDR2 SNEGSKA, per germline (reference sequence). The CDR3 consists of 14 residues.

This chain connects TRBV6-6 to TRBJ1-2; TRBD1 is a possible D gene (6 bases). With 11 bases removed from V and 3 bases from J, the gap between germline ends came to 13 bases. The germline V gene has CDR1 MNHNY and CDR2 SVGAGI (reference sequence). This CDR3 has 12 amino acids. The CDR3: CALQDSHYGYTF. In nucleotides, the CDR3 is TGTGCCCTACAGGACAGCCACTATGGCTACACCTTC.

The V gene is TRBV5-1, the J gene TRBJ1-4; tentatively, D is TRBD1 (6 bases). CDR1 is SGHRS, CDR2 YFSETQ, per germline. The CDR3 is 12 amino acids. Deletions cut 4 bases from V and 13 bases from J, with 14 bases between. CDR3 protein: CASSPDFRGLFF. DNA of the CDR3: TGCGCCAGCAGCCCGGACTTCAGGGGACTGTTTTTT.

This clonotype came up a few times. This chain uses TRBV29-1 with TRBJ1-2; 10 nucleotides line up with TRBD1. The length of the CDR3 is 14 residues. The germline V gene encodes CDR1 SQVTM and CDR2 ANQGSEA. Losses at the gene ends were 6 bases for V and 3 bases for J; bases not matched to a gene: 7. The CDR3: CSVRGQGNYYGYTF. In nucleotides, the CDR3 is TGCAGCGTCCGGGGACAGGGGAACTACTATGGCTACACCTTC.

A word on this clonotype: One end of the junction fails to match germline, which may point to a read error. The chain is built from TRBV3-1 and TRBJ2-5; D may be TRBD2 (5 bases). CDR1 is LGHDT and CDR2 is YNNKEL in the germline V gene (reference sequence). This CDR3 is built from 17 residues. The CDR3, as DNA: TGTGCCAGCACCCAAGTTTCCCGAGGACTGCTCCAAGAGACCCAGTACTTC. As protein: CASTQVSRGLLQETQYF.

This clonotype was recorded a few times. This sequence joins TRBV5-1 and TRBJ2-1; D might be TRBD2 (7 bases). Trimming pared 0 bases from V and 6 bases from J, leaving 10 bases between. The CDR3 is made up of 14 amino acids. Germline-derived CDR1 and CDR2 are SGHRS and YFSETQ. The CDR3 DNA reads TGCGCCAGCAGCTTGGTGGCGGGGGCCAATGAGCAGTTCTTC. Its translation is CASSLVAGANEQFF.

This clonotype was detected a few times. V is TRBV24-1 and J is TRBJ2-1; 12 bases are a match to TRBD1. V lost 4 bases, J lost 6 bases, and 6 bases stayed unmatched. This CDR3 comprises 16 residues. Germline V CDR1 and CDR2: KGHDR, SFDVKD. CDR3 nucleotides: TGTGCCACCAGTGACCCCCGGGACAGGGGGCGCAATGAGCAGTTCTTC. This encodes CATSDPRDRGRNEQFF.